Listed here are 13 T cell receptor beta chains from one sample, sequenced in a study of blood T cells in healthy people across ages (dated by TCRdb to the mid-2010s). Library preparation was by 5' RACE. Sequencing took place on an Illumina HiSeq 2500. A second PCR of about 7 to 12 cycles was run with a J-beta primer mix and a sample-barcoded 5' primer. The public reads were reanalyzed by TCRdb: fastp trimming at Q25, MiXCR alignment, in-frame beta chains only. One record per CDR3 amino acid sequence lists the most common genes and DNA. The sample data list about 570,000 distinct CDR3 sequences, and 27% of these were observed just once. In total, the top ten clones hold roughly 20% of the sample. Sequenced sample: blood. Receptor source: a woman between 65 and 79 years old in good health.

The gene calls are TRBV4-2 and TRBJ2-5; D is uncertain. The CDR3 sequence is 16 residues long. Germline-derived CDR1 and CDR2 are LGHNA and YNFKEQ. Trimming pared 1 base from V and 5 bases from J, leaving 17 bases between. CDR3 loop: CASSQALGSVGETQYF. CDR3 bases: TGTGCCAGCAGCCAAGCTCTCGGGTCCGTGGGGGAGACCCAGTACTTC.

Only a few counts were recorded for this clonotype. The V gene is TRBV24-1, the J gene TRBJ1-4; 9 bases match TRBD1. The V gene end was trimmed by 3 bases and the J gene end by 8 bases; junction bases not matched to a gene: 6. This CDR3 comprises 15 residues. Germline values: CDR1 KGHDR, CDR2 SFDVKD. The DNA for the CDR3 is TGTGCCACCAGTGATGCACAGGGGGCGGGCGAAAAACTGTTTTTT. It is translated as CATSDAQGAGEKLFF.

With regard to this clonotype: The conserved closing phenylalanine or tryptophan is absent in this CDR3, likely reflecting a read error. J is TRBJ1-1 and V is TRBV5-1, with D hard to call. CDR3 length equals 14 residues. V was pared by 0 bases and J by 1 base, with 7 bases between. Per the germline V gene, CDR1 is SGHRS and CDR2 is YFSETQ. The DNA for the CDR3 is TGCGCCAGCAGCTTGGTTACAGCGAACACTGAAGCTTTCTCT. This gives the protein CASSLVTANTEAFS.

This clonotype was counted between two and nine times. The gene calls are TRBV7-9 and TRBJ1-5; D is unresolved. The V gene lost 5 bases and the J gene lost 6 bases, with 14 bases spanning the gap. Looked up from germline, CDR1 is SEHNR and CDR2 is FQNEAQ (reference sequence). This CDR3 spans 14 amino acids. CDR3 sequence (DNA): TGTGCCAGCAGCCCCCCCGGGGAGGTTCAGCCCCAGCATTTT. It encodes CASSPPGEVQPQHF.

This clonotype was detected only once. V and J are TRBV7-8 and TRBJ2-3, with 7 nucleotides matching TRBD2. The CDR3 is 15 residues long. Germline V lookup: CDR1 SGHVS, CDR2 FQNEAQ. V was pared by 1 base and J by 1 base, with 2 bases of the junction left unmatched. This chain's CDR3 is CASSLEAGCTDTQYF. The CDR3, as DNA: TGTGCCAGCAGCTTAGAAGCGGGATGCACAGATACGCAGTATTTT.

This clonotype is labeled medium-sized (0.01 to 0.1%). V is TRBV6-5 and J is TRBJ2-5; 7 positions agree with TRBD2. The CDR3 sequence is 15 residues long. CDR1 MNHEY and CDR2 SVGAGI come from the germline V gene. With V trimmed by 6 bases and J by 0 bases, 7 bases remained unmatched. The CDR3 DNA is TGTGCCAGCAGGCTTAGCGGGTCGTACCAAGAGACCCAGTACTTC. This sequence encodes CASRLSGSYQETQYF.

The chain employs TRBV11-1 and TRBJ2-3; 7 bases line up with TRBD2. The ends lost 6 bases at V and 3 bases at J; junction bases unmatched: 6. Per germline, CDR1 SGHAT and CDR2 FQDESV (reference sequence). This CDR3 contains 14 residues. The CDR3 spells CASRGGHATDTQYF. DNA of the CDR3: TGTGCCAGCAGGGGAGGGCATGCTACAGATACGCAGTATTTT.

V is TRBV6-5 and J is TRBJ1-3; the D is unclear. V was pared by 0 bases and J by 2 bases, with 8 bases between. The CDR3 consists of 15 residues. The V gene's germline CDR1 is MNHEY and CDR2 SVGAGI. CDR3 residues: CASSYSPRAGNTIYF. In nucleotides, the CDR3 is TGTGCCAGCAGTTACTCTCCCCGGGCTGGAAACACCATATATTTT.

The chain employs TRBV11-3 and TRBJ1-4; D gene ambiguous. This CDR3 comprises 16 residues. Germline CDR1 SGHNT, CDR2 YENEEA. The V end lost 3 bases, the J end lost 5 bases, and 16 bases lay between the germline ends. CDR3 nucleotides: TGTGCCAGCAGCTTTGGCTTTGGGTCTCAAAATGAAAAACTGTTTTTT. Translation: CASSFGFGSQNEKLFF. The whole variable domain, remainder taken from reference TRBV11-3 and TRBJ1-4, is EAGVVQSPRYKIIEKKQPVAFWCNPISGHNTLYWYLQNLGQGPELLIRYENEEAVDDSQLPKDRFSAERLKGVDSTLKIQPAELGDSAVYLCASSFGFGSQNEKLFFGSGTQLSVL.

This clonotype was detected a few times. CDR3 in amino acids: CASSYGQLDEKLFF. The CDR3 nucleotides read TGTGCCAGCAGTTACGGGCAGTTGGATGAAAAACTGTTTTTT. V and J are TRBV6-6 and TRBJ1-4, with unresolved D. The ends were cut back, 2 bases at V and 6 bases at J, with 10 bases in the middle. This CDR3 region has 14 residues. Germline loops: CDR1 MNHNY, CDR2 SVGAGI (reference sequence).

This clonotype came up many times. The V call is TRBV2, the J call TRBJ2-3; D unclear. V was shortened by 11 bases and J by 5 bases, with 11 bases between the two germline ends. Per germline, CDR1 SNHLY and CDR2 FYNNEI. CDR3 size: 11 residues. CDR3 nucleotide sequence: TGTGCCGGCGCGACGGAAGATACGCAGTATTTT. Translated, it gives CAGATEDTQYF.

The chain employs TRBV20-1 and TRBJ1-4; D gene unclear. The germline V and J ends were trimmed by 6 bases and 12 bases, with 17 bases remaining between them. This CDR3 comprises 12 residues. Germline loops: CDR1 DFQATT, CDR2 SNEGSKA (reference sequence). The CDR3 sequence is CSAPRGFGELFF. The CDR3 nucleotides read TGCAGTGCCCCGCGTGGGTTTGGGGAACTGTTTTTT.

V gene TRBV6-5 combines with J gene TRBJ2-5, with D tentatively TRBD1 (6 bases). Per germline, CDR1 MNHEY and CDR2 SVGAGI. CDR3 length: 14 residues. The V gene lost 5 bases and the J gene lost 1 base, with 11 bases spanning the gap. The CDR3 reads CASSTRGRQETQYF. CDR3 nucleotides: TGTGCCAGCAGTACCAGGGGCCGCCAAGAGACCCAGTACTTC.